Presented here are 4 T cell receptor beta chains from one specimen sequenced in a study of T cell repertoires in cytomegalovirus infection. TCRdb used MiXCR to reprocess the reads, holding one entry per CDR3 protein. The sample gives around 740,000 distinct CDR3 sequences, 35% of which show up once; around 2.6% is in the top ten. The sequenced sample consisted of PBMCs. The receptor set was obtained from a human donor in good health (CMV status not recorded). Some clones in this sample may be carry-over from other donors' samples.

The chain links TRBV2 to TRBJ2-1, with D unresolved. V lost 1 base, J lost 10 bases, and 5 bases lay in between. This CDR3 has 11 residues. The V gene's germline CDR1 is SNHLY and CDR2 FYNNEI. This CDR3 is CASSEVYEQFF. Written as DNA, the CDR3 is TGTGCCAGCAGTGAAGTATACGAGCAGTTCTTC.

This clonotype was seen at least ten times. The chain carries TRBV7-3 and TRBJ1-1; D is ambiguous. This CDR3 comprises 15 residues. The germline V and J ends were trimmed by 5 bases and 0 bases, with 13 bases remaining between them. Germline loops: CDR1 SGHTA, CDR2 FQGTGA. The CDR3 region is CASSAGPLLNTEAFF. CDR3 nucleotide sequence: TGTGCCAGCAGCGCAGGCCCCTTATTGAACACTGAAGCTTTCTTT.

This sequence joins TRBV7-2 and TRBJ2-2, with D possibly being TRBD2 (6 bases). Germline V gene data show CDR1 as SGHTA and CDR2 as FQGNSA. The CDR3 totals 16 residues. V was trimmed by 5 bases and J by 3 bases, leaving 16 bases between them. CDR3 in DNA: TGTGCCAGCAGCCCCGCCGGGCTAGCGCACACCGGGGAGCTGTTTTTT. It specifies CASSPAGLAHTGELFF.

The chain links TRBV7-9 to TRBJ1-1; D is ambiguous. CDR1 SEHNR and CDR2 FQNEAQ come from the germline V gene (reference sequence). V was pared by 4 bases and J by 10 bases, with 13 bases between. This CDR3 contains 12 residues. The CDR3 loop is CASSSSSLGAFF. The CDR3 nucleotides are TGTGCCAGCAGCTCGTCGTCGTTAGGAGCTTTCTTT.